The entry below gives a single TCR beta chain sequence along with its context. The antigen is not known. The source of the sample is a study of response to subunit inactivated influenza vaccine. General observations from the study: Few new T cells, the authors suggested, are recruited by each seasonal influenza vaccination.

V dropped 3 bases and J dropped 5 bases, with 7 bases sitting between them. Germline CDR1 is MDHEN and CDR2 is SYDVKM. The CDR3 runs 12 residues. TCRdb called the RT-PCR reads again in MiXCR, with one record for every CDR3 protein. Of about 190,000 distinct CDR3 sequences detected, over 13% appear once; the ten largest clones hold about a quarter. V usage is TRBV28 and J usage is TRBJ2-5; D uncertain. The sample here was CD8+ T cells sorted from PBMCs, taken approximately 5 days after vaccination. This receptor was identified in a man aged 45-65 years who received an inactivated influenza vaccine. The CDR3 DNA sequence: TGTGCCAGCAGTTTGCTGGGGGAGACCCAGTACTTC. This sequence encodes CASSLLGETQYF.